This TCR beta chain was captured by sequencing in a study of T cell changes during pregnancy in multiple sclerosis. Germline V gene data show CDR1 as SNHLY and CDR2 as FYNNEI. The CDR3 sequence is 15 residues long. V lost 11 bases and J 0 bases, leaving 17 bases between the germline ends. Profiling relied on immunoSEQ multiplex PCR, and the TCRdb table lists in-frame clones only, not all of them. Of about 53,000 clones listed, around nine tenths are singletons. This sequence was found in a female donor with multiple sclerosis, enrolled in a pregnancy study. The V gene is TRBV2, the J gene TRBJ1-3; D might be TRBD1 (6 bases). The specimen comprised CD4+ T cells from peripheral blood mononuclear cells, sampled in the third trimester of pregnancy. The CDR3 is CAVRGGAVSGNTIYF. The CDR3 DNA sequence: TGTGCCGTCCGGGGGGGCGCCGTCTCTGGAAACACCATATATTTT.